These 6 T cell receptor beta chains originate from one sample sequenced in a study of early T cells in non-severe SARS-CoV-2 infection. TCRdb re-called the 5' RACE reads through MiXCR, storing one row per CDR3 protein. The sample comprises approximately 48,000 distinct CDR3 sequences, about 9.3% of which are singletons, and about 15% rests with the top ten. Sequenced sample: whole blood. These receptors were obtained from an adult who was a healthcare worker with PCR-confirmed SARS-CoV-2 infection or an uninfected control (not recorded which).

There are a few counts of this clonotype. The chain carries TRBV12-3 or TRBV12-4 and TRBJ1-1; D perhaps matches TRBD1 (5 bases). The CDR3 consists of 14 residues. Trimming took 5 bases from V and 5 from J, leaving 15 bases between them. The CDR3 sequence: CASSRTGTRTEAFF. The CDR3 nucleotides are TGTGCCAGCAGTAGGACGGGGACGAGGACTGAAGCTTTCTTT.

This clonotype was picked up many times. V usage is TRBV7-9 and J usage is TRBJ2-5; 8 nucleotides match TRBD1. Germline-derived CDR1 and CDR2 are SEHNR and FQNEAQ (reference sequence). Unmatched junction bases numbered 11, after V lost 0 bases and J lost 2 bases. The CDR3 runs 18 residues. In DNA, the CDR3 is TGTGCCAGCAGCTTAGCGCTCAAACTTCAGGGGGCTCAAGAGACCCAGTACTTC. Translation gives CASSLALKLQGAQETQYF.

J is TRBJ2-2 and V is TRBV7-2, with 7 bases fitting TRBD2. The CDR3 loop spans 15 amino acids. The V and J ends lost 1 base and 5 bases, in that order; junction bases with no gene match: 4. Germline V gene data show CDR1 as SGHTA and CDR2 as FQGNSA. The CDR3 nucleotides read TGTGCCAGCAGCTTAGGAGGCGGGAGAACCGGGGAGCTGTTTTTT. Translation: CASSLGGGRTGELFF.

The CDR3 spells CASSREMETQYF. The CDR3 DNA is TGTGCCAGCTCAAGGGAAATGGAGACCCAGTACTTC. The chain is built from TRBV18 and TRBJ2-5; D remains ambiguous. This CDR3 has 12 residues. Germline V CDR1 and CDR2: KGHSH, LQKENI. V lost 5 bases, J lost 5 bases, and 9 bases lay in between.

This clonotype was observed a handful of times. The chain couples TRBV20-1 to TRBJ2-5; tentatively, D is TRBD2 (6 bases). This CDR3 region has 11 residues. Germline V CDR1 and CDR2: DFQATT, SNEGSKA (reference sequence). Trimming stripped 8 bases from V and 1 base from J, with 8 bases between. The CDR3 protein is CSPAGQETQYF. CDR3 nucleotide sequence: TGCAGTCCAGCGGGCCAAGAGACCCAGTACTTC.

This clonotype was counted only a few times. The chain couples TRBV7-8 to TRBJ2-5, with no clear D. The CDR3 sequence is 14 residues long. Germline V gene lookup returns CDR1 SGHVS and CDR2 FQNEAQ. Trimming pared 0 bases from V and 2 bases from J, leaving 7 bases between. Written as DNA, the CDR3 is TGTGCCAGCAGCTTAGCGGGCAGGCAAGAGACCCAGTACTTC. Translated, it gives CASSLAGRQETQYF.